The clone carrying this T cell receptor (beta chain) turned up a few times. Its antigen is not known. Every bit of the isolated RNA underwent reverse transcription, so sequencing read expressed TCRB transcripts. Repertoires were generated with immunoSEQ multiplex PCR, while TCRdb's copy carries only in-frame clones and drops some. The table records some 330,000 clones, around 13% of them present only once. Germline CDR1 SQVTM, CDR2 ANQGSEA. The CDR3 is made up of 13 amino acids. Trimming took 5 bases from V and 2 from J, leaving 9 bases between them. This sample stems from a study of beta chain features in type 1 diabetes. Across the study: In all, some 100 million sorted cells from all samples were analyzed. Study-wide findings and caveats: All four CD4+ subsets from Type 1 diabetes patients carried moderately but significantly shorter TCRB CDR3s.

Sequencing was done on a sample of naive CD4+ T cells from blood. The receptor comes from a young woman with type 1 diabetes. The rearrangement links TRBV29-1 to TRBJ1-4; D possibly corresponds to TRBD1 (5 bases). This CDR3 is CSVWTPTNEKLFF. The CDR3 region has the DNA TGCAGCGTTTGGACACCCACTAATGAAAAACTGTTTTTT.